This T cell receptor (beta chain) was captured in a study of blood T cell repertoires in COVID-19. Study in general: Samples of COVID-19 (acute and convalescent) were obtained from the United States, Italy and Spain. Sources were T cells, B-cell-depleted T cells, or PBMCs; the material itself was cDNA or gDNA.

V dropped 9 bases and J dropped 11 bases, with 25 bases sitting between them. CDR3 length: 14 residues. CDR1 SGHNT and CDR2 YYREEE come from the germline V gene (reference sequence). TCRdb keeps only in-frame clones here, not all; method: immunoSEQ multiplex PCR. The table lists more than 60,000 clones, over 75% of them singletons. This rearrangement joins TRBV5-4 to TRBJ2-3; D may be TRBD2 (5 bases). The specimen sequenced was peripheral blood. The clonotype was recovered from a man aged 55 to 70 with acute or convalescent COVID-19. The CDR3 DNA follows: TGTGCCACCACCCCCGAAAGAGGGAACACCGTGCAGTATTTT. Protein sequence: CATTPERGNTVQYF.